Each of the 13 T cell receptor beta chains below was sequenced from the same sample in a study of T-cell memory formation after mild COVID-19. Via MiXCR, TCRdb re-called the 5' RACE reads, giving one row per CDR3 protein. Among about 400,000 distinct CDR3 sequences listed, around 14% were seen once. Sequencing was carried out using PBMCs or a T cell subset sorted from them (not recorded which). These receptors all come from a man between 18 and 35 years old who had mild COVID-19 (a few samples of this study predate the infection). Cell type and time point are not known.

This clonotype was observed at least ten times. The chain combines TRBV9 with TRBJ2-3; D remains ambiguous. The CDR3 spans 12 residues. V shed 3 bases and J shed 6 bases, with 8 bases lying between them. CDR1 is SGDLS and CDR2 is YYNGEE in the germline V gene. The DNA for the CDR3 is TGTGCCAGCAGCGCCCTATTGGATACGCAGTATTTT. Translated: CASSALLDTQYF.

This clonotype has only a few counts. V usage is TRBV6-5 and J usage is TRBJ2-1; weak D call: TRBD2 (7 bases). The CDR3 length is 15 residues. Germline values: CDR1 MNHEY, CDR2 SVGAGI. V was pared by 2 bases and J by 5 bases, with 13 bases between. The CDR3 sequence is CASSYVAGADNEQFF. CDR3 sequence (DNA): TGTGCCAGCAGTTACGTGGCGGGGGCCGACAATGAGCAGTTCTTC.

This chain uses TRBV4-2 with TRBJ1-5; TRBD1 aligns across 8 bases. V was clipped by 4 bases and J by 4 bases; unmatched bases: 9. Germline-derived CDR1 and CDR2 are LGHNA and YNFKEQ. The CDR3 is made up of 16 amino acids. CDR3 loop: CASSRSDRGENQPQHF. For the CDR3, the DNA is TGTGCCAGCAGCCGTTCCGACAGGGGCGAGAATCAGCCCCAGCATTTT.

The V call is TRBV20-1, the J call TRBJ2-7, with 7 positions matching TRBD2. Germline V lookup: CDR1 DFQATT, CDR2 SNEGSKA (reference sequence). The V segment lost 0 bases and the J segment 8 bases; nucleotides outside the gene matches: 13. The CDR3 covers 15 residues. DNA for the CDR3: TGCAGTGCTAGAGACTCGGCGCGGGGGTTTGACCAGCAGTACGTC. It encodes CSARDSARGFDQQYV.

This clonotype was detected many times. Here the CDR3 reads CASSLDNSIQYF. CDR3 coding DNA: TGCGCCAGCAGCTTGGACAATTCCATTCAGTACTTC. The rearrangement joins TRBV5-1 to TRBJ2-4; D not certain. Germline CDR1 reads SGHRS; CDR2 reads YFSETQ. This CDR3 comprises 12 residues. Trimming removed 0 bases from V and 9 bases from J, with 7 bases in between.

This clonotype was counted between two and nine times. V is TRBV5-1 and J is TRBJ2-7; D is possibly TRBD1 or TRBD2 (5 bases each). The CDR3 is 16 amino acids. The germline V gene has CDR1 SGHRS and CDR2 YFSETQ. Trimming removed 4 bases from V and 3 bases from J, with 20 bases in between. CDR3 DNA sequence: TGCGCCAGCAGCGCCCGCACCGGGACGGGATTCTACGAGCAGTACTTC. It specifies CASSARTGTGFYEQYF.

The chain carries TRBV7-6 and TRBJ1-5; D gene uncertain. The CDR3 has 13 residues. Germline CDR1 SGHVS, CDR2 FNYEAQ. Deletions cut 1 base from V and 6 bases from J, with 7 bases between. The CDR3, as DNA: TGTGCCAGCAGCTTAGAGTCGAGTCAGCCCCAGCATTTT. It is translated as CASSLESSQPQHF.

V usage is TRBV18 and J usage is TRBJ1-2; 7 bases agree with TRBD1. V shed 2 bases, J shed 3 bases, and the junction held 9 bases outside the gene matches. This CDR3 contains 16 residues. CDR1 is KGHSH and CDR2 is LQKENI in the germline V gene. The CDR3 DNA sequence: TGTGCCAGCTCACCAAGCCGGGGGACAGTGGACTATGGCTACACCTTC. Protein sequence: CASSPSRGTVDYGYTF.

The chain links TRBV10-3 to TRBJ2-3; D uncertain. CDR1 ENHRY and CDR2 SYGVKD come from the germline V gene. Trimming shortened V by 4 bases and J by 4 bases, and 9 bases separated the two germline ends. The CDR3 is 13 amino acids. The CDR3 protein is CAISGPASDTQYF. CDR3 sequence (DNA): TGTGCCATCAGTGGCCCGGCCTCAGATACGCAGTATTTT.

This clonotype has at least ten counts. J is TRBJ2-7 and V is TRBV5-1; maybe TRBD1 (6 bases). The germline V and J ends were trimmed by 3 bases and 5 bases, with 9 bases remaining between them. This CDR3 is built from 12 residues. Germline lookup yields CDR1 SGHRS and CDR2 YFSETQ. The CDR3 DNA reads as TGCGCCAGCAGCTACCAGGGGAACGAGCAGTACTTC. Residues: CASSYQGNEQYF.

The chain recombines TRBV20-1 with TRBJ2-3; 10 bases align to TRBD2. The germline V gene has CDR1 DFQATT and CDR2 SNEGSKA (reference sequence). The CDR3 loop spans 14 amino acids. Trimming at V came to 5 bases and at J to 5 bases, leaving 7 bases not matched to a gene. This CDR3 is CSASSTSGLDTQYF. Here the CDR3 DNA reads TGCAGTGCTTCTTCGACTAGCGGGTTAGATACGCAGTATTTT.

V and J are TRBV6-5 and TRBJ2-5; 8 positions agree with TRBD1. J gave up 7 bases and V 2 bases, and 9 bases lay outside the gene matches. Germline V CDR1 and CDR2: MNHEY, SVGAGI. The CDR3 is made up of 15 amino acids. CDR3 nucleotides: TGTGCCAGCAGTTACGCGGCAGGGGGCATTGCGACCCAGTACTTC. It yields the protein CASSYAAGGIATQYF.

This clonotype was seen a few times. V is TRBV5-1 and J is TRBJ2-6, with D unresolved. The CDR3 is 15 residues long. The germline CDR1 and CDR2 sequences are SGHRS and YFSETQ. With 1 base removed from V and 0 bases from J, the gap between germline ends came to 5 bases. CDR3 DNA sequence: TGCGCCAGCAGCTTGACTCGCTCTGGGGCCAACGTCCTGACTTTC. It encodes CASSLTRSGANVLTF.